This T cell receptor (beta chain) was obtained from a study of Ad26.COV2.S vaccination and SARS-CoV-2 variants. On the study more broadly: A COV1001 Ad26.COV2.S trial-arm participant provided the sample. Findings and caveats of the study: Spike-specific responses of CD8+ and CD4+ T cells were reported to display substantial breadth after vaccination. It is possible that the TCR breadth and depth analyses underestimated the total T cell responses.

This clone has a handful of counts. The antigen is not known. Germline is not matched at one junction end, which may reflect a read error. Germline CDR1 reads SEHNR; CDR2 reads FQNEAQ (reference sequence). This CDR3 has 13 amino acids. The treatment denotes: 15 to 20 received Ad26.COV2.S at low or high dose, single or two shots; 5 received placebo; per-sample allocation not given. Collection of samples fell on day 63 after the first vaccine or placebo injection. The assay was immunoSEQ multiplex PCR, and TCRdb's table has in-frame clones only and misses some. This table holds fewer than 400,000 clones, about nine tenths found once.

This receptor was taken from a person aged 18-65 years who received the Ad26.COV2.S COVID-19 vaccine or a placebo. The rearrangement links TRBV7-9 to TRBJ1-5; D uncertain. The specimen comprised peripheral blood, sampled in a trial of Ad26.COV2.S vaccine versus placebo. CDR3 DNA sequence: TGTGCCAGCAGCTACCGAAGCAGTCAGCCCCAGCATTTT. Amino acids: CASSYRSSQPQHF.